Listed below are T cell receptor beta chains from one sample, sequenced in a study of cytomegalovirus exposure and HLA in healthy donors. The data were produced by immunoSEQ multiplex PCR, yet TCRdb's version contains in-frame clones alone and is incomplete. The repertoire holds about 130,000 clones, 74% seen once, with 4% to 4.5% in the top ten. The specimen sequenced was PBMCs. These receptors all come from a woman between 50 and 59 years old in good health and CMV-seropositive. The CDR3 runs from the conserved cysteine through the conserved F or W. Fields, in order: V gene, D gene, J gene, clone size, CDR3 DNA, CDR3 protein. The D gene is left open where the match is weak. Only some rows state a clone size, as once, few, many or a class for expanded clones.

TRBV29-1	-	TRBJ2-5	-	TGCAGCGTTGACCTAGGTTCCGAGACCCAGTACTTC	CSVDLGSETQYF
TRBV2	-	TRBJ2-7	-	TGTGCCAGCAGTGCAATCCACGAGCAGTACTTC	CASSAIHEQYF
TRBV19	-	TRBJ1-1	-	TGTGCCAGCGGGACTCAATCGAACACTGAAGCTTTCTTT	CASGTQSNTEAFF
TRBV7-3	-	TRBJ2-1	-	TGTGCCAGCAGCCCGAATGTTGCGGGCTCCTACAATGAGCAGTTCTTC	CASSPNVAGSYNEQFF
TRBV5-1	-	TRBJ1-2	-	TGCGCCAGCAGCTTGGAGGCGGCAGGGCCCTATGGCTACACCTTC	CASSLEAAGPYGYTF
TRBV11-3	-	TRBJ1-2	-	TGTGCCAGCAGCTGGGGTTGGGGAGGGAACTATGGCTACACCTTC	CASSWGWGGNYGYTF
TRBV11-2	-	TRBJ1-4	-	TGTGCCAGCAGCTTACAAAATGAAAAACTGTTTTTT	CASSLQNEKLFF
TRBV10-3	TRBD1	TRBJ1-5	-	TGTGCCATCAGTTTCGGACAGGGGAGCAATCAGCCCCAGCATTTT	CAISFGQGSNQPQHF
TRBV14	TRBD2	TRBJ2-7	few	TGTGCCAGCAGCCACCTAGCGGGGATGTACGAGCAGTACTTC	CASSHLAGMYEQYF
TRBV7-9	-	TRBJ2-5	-	TGTGCCAGCAGCTTCTTCGGTTTACGGGAGACCCAGTACTTC	CASSFFGLRETQYF
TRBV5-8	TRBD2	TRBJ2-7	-	TGTGCCAGCAGCTTGTGGGTAGCGGGGGGTTGGTACGAGCAGTACTTC	CASSLWVAGGWYEQYF
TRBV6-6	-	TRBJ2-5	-	TGTGCCAGCGTTAGGGGACAAGAAGAGCAGTACTTC	CASVRGQEEQYF
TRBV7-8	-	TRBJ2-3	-	TGTGCCAGCAGCCCGAGGGGGAACGGCCCCACAGATACGCAGTATTTT	CASSPRGNGPTDTQYF
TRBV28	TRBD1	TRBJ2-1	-	TGTGCCAGCAGTATCCCGGGACAGGGGTACAATGAGCAGTTCTTC	CASSIPGQGYNEQFF
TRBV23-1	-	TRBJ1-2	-	TGCGCCAGCAGTCCCCCTCCCAGGGTATACGGCTACACCTTC	CASSPPPRVYGYTF
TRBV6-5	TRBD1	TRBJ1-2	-	TGTGCCAGCAGTTACCGGGACAGATCTAACTATGGCTACACCTTC	CASSYRDRSNYGYTF
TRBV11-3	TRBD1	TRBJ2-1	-	TGTGCCAGCAGCTTTGGGGGGACAGGGGCCCACAATGAGCAGTTCTTC	CASSFGGTGAHNEQFF
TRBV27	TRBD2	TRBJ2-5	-	TGTGCCAGCAGTTCGCCTCATCGGGGGGGTGGAGAGACCCAGTACTTC	CASSSPHRGGGETQYF
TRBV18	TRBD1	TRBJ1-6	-	TGTGCCAGCTCAGGGGGACAGGGTAATTCACCCCTCCACTTT	CASSGGQGNSPLHF
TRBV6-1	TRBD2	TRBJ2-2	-	TGTGCCATCGAGCGGGGGGGCAGCGGGGAGCTGTTTTTT	CAIERGGSGELFF
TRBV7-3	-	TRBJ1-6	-	TGTGCCAGCAGCTTTACCCCCTATGGTTCACCCCTCCACTTT	CASSFTPYGSPLHF
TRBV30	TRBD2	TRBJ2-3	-	TGTGCCGTTAGCGGGGGAAGCACAGATACGCAGTATTTT	CAVSGGSTDTQYF
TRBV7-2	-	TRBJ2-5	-	TGTGCCAGCAGCTTCTTTATTCCCCAAGAGACCCAGTACTTC	CASSFFIPQETQYF
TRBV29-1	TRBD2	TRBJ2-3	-	TGCAGCCCGCGGGGGGGCCCCACAGATACGCAGTATTTT	CSPRGGPTDTQYF
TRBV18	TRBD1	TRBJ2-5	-	TGTGCCAGCTCACCAAAACCGGGACAGGTACTAAACAAGGAGACCCAGTACTTC	CASSPKPGQVLNKETQYF
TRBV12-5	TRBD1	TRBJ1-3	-	TGTGCTAGTGGTTCAACGGCCGGGACAGGGGTAAACACCATATATTTT	CASGSTAGTGVNTIYF
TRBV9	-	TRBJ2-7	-	TGTGCCAGCAGCGTAACGGGGGATGGTGTTTACGAGCAGTACTTC	CASSVTGDGVYEQYF
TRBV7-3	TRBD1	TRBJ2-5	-	TGTGCCAGCAGCTACCAGGGACAGGGGGGAGAGACCCAGTACTTC	CASSYQGQGGETQYF
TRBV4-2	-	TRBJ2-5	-	TGTGCCAGCAGCACGGCAGGGCAAGAGACCCAGTACTTC	CASSTAGQETQYF
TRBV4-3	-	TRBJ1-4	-	TGCGCCAGCAGCCAAGATCTGGGCAGAGAAAAACTGTTTTTT	CASSQDLGREKLFF
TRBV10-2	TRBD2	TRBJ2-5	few	TGCGCCAGCAGGGGACTAGCTTCGGTCCAGACCCAGTACTTC	CASRGLASVQTQYF
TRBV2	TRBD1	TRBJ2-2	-	TGTGCCAGCAACCTGGACAGGGGAGGGGACACCGGGGAGCTGTTTTTT	CASNLDRGGDTGELFF
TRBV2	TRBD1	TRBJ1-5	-	TGTGCCAGCAGTTCCGACAGGGGATGGCAGCCCCAGCATTTT	CASSSDRGWQPQHF
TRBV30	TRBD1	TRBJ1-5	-	TGTGCCTGGAATCCGGGACAGGGGGATCAGCCCCAGCATTTT	CAWNPGQGDQPQHF
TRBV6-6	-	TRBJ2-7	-	TGTGCCAGCAGTTACTCACAGGGCCCATACGAGCAGTACTTC	CASSYSQGPYEQYF
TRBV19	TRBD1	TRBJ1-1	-	TGTGCCAGTAGTATAGGGACAGGGGTAACTGAAGCTTTCTTT	CASSIGTGVTEAFF
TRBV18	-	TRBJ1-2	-	TGTGCCAGCTCACCAAATCGCCTTTCCGAGTATGGCTACACCTTC	CASSPNRLSEYGYTF
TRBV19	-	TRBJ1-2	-	TGTGCCAGTAGTATCCTCTCGGGAGGACGGATTTATGGCTACACCTTC	CASSILSGGRIYGYTF
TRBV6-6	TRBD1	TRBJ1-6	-	TGTGCCAGCAGTCCACGGACAGGGGATTCACCCCTCCACTTT	CASSPRTGDSPLHF
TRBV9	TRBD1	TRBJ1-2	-	TGTGCCAGCAGCGAGGGACAGCGAGCTAACTATGGCTACACCTTC	CASSEGQRANYGYTF